The entry below gives a single T cell receptor beta chain sequence along with its context. A clone one base away is much larger, so this may be a read error. This entry comes from a study of human T cells and chemical hapten exposure. The time point denotes: patch test 1, 2 weeks after DPC sensitization. The treatment: therapeutic diphenylcyclopropenone sensitization with weekly scalp DPC. TCRdb used MiXCR to reprocess the RACE reads, holding one entry per CDR3 protein. The sample contains roughly 380,000 distinct CDR3 sequences, approximately 4.4% of which appear only once. CDR1 is SNHLY and CDR2 is FYNNEI in the germline V gene. The CDR3 is 13 residues long.

The chain combines TRBV2 with TRBJ2-3, with D possibly being TRBD2 (5 bases). The TCR was taken from a woman in her forties or fifties with alopecia areata. Some clones in this sample may be carry-over from other donors' samples. Sequenced here: whole blood, sampled in connection with sensitization to the hapten diphenylcyclopropenone (DPC). The CDR3 DNA reads TGTGCCAGCAGTCGACTATACACAAATACGCAGTATTTT. Translation gives CASSRLYTNTQYF.